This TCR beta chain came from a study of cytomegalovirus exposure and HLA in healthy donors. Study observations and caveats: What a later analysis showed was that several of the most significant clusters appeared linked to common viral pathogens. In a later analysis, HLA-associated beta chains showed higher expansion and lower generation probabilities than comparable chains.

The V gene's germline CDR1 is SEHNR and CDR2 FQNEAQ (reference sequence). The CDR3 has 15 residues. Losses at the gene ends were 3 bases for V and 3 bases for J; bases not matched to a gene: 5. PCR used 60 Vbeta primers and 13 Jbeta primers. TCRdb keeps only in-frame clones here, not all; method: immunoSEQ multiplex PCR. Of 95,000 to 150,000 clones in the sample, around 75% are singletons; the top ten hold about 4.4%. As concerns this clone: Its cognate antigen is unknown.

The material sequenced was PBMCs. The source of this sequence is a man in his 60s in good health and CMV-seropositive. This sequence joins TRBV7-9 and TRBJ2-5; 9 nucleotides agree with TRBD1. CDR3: CASSFGDRVEETQYF. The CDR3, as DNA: TGTGCCAGCAGCTTTGGGGACAGGGTCGAAGAGACCCAGTACTTC.